A single sample gave rise to the 13 T cell receptor beta chains below, sequenced in a study of T cells in Graves' hyperthyroidism and ophthalmopathy. Amplified TCR beta CDR3 regions derived from RNA transcripts. HTBI primers were employed in a first-round RT-PCR of the TCR CDR3. TCRdb re-analysed the multiplex PCR reads in MiXCR, keeping a single row per CDR3 protein. The sample gives around 500,000 distinct CDR3 sequences, more than 15% of which show up once; approximately 30% is in the top ten. Sequencing used blood. The receptors were sampled from a woman under 40 with Graves' ophthalmopathy.

The sample holds many counts of this clonotype. The V call is TRBV5-1, the J call TRBJ2-3, with D tentatively TRBD2 (5 bases). This CDR3 spans 16 amino acids. Germline V lookup: CDR1 SGHRS, CDR2 YFSETQ. The germline V and J ends were trimmed by 4 bases and 1 base, with 16 bases remaining between them. CDR3 nucleotide sequence: TGCGCCAGCAGCCCCGTATCCGGGATTCGCACAGATACGCAGTATTTT. Amino acid sequence: CASSPVSGIRTDTQYF.

CDR3 sequence reads: CASSYSTAGTEAFF. In DNA form, the CDR3 reads TGTGCCAGCAGTTACTCGACAGCCGGCACTGAAGCTTTCTTT. The rearrangement joins TRBV6-2 or TRBV6-3 to TRBJ1-1; perhaps TRBD1 as D (5 bases). Trimming removed 0 bases at V and 4 bases at J, with 9 bases between. The germline V gene encodes CDR1 MNHEY and CDR2 SVGEGT. The CDR3 is made up of 14 amino acids.

Many counts were recorded for this clonotype. V usage is TRBV20-1 and J usage is TRBJ2-3, with TRBD1 as a possible D gene (5 bases). CDR3 length: 13 residues. Trimming shortened V by 6 bases and J by 5 bases, and 15 bases separated the two germline ends. Germline lookup yields CDR1 DFQATT and CDR2 SNEGSKA (reference sequence). As DNA, the CDR3 is TGCAGTGCCACGACAGACGCCGAAGATACGCAGTATTTT. Protein sequence: CSATTDAEDTQYF.

This clonotype was observed many times. V gene TRBV6-2 or TRBV6-3 combines with J gene TRBJ1-2; tentative D call: TRBD1 (5 bases). Trimming cost V 0 bases and J 6 bases, with 14 bases left between them. Germline V CDR1 and CDR2: MNHEY, SVGEGT. CDR3 length: 15 residues. The CDR3 is CASSYSGRPWDGYTF. The CDR3 nucleotides are TGTGCCAGCAGTTACTCGGGACGTCCGTGGGATGGCTACACCTTC.

There are a few counts of this clonotype. The chain is built from TRBV15 and TRBJ2-2; 7 bases map to TRBD1. Germline loops: CDR1 LNHNV, CDR2 YYDKDF (reference sequence). The junction had 3 bases not matched to a gene; V was cut back by 5 bases and J by 3 bases. The CDR3 runs 14 residues. CDR3 DNA: TGTGCCACCAGCCGACAGGGCGACACCGGGGAGCTGTTTTTT. Translating it yields CATSRQGDTGELFF.

This rearrangement joins TRBV19 to TRBJ2-1; 9 nucleotides line up with TRBD1. The trim removed 2 bases at V and 6 bases at J, leaving 8 bases unmatched. Germline-derived CDR1 and CDR2 are LNHDA and SQIVND (reference sequence). The CDR3 is 16 amino acids. CDR3 region: CASSILGTGTTNEQFF. The DNA for the CDR3 is TGTGCCAGTAGTATACTTGGGACAGGGACTACCAATGAGCAGTTCTTC.

The sample holds a few counts of this clonotype. V gene TRBV9 combines with J gene TRBJ2-5, with 10 bases identical to TRBD2. CDR1 and CDR2 from the germline V gene are SGDLS and YYNGEE. The trim removed 4 bases at V and 5 bases at J, leaving 11 bases unmatched. This CDR3 is 16 amino acids long. CDR3 in DNA: TGTGCCAGCAGCAATCCCTTAGCGGGAGGTTGGGAGACCCAGTACTTC. The encoded protein is CASSNPLAGGWETQYF.

This clonotype was detected only a few times. V gene TRBV20-1 combines with J gene TRBJ2-7; D is ambiguous. The CDR3 spans 13 residues. Germline CDR1 reads DFQATT; CDR2 reads SNEGSKA (reference sequence). Trimming shortened V by 2 bases and J by 5 bases, and 13 bases separated the two germline ends. CDR3 region: CSARPEPYDEQYF. CDR3 coding DNA: TGCAGTGCTAGACCAGAGCCGTACGACGAGCAGTACTTC.

This sequence joins TRBV6-6 and TRBJ2-7; D is possibly TRBD1 (5 bases). Germline CDR1 is MNHNY and CDR2 is SVGAGI (reference sequence). V dropped 2 bases and J dropped 0 bases, with 11 bases sitting between them. This CDR3 comprises 15 residues. CDR3 DNA: TGTGCCAGCAGTTACGGGCAGGGTATCTCCTACGAGCAGTACTTC. It specifies CASSYGQGISYEQYF.

This clonotype was seen repeatedly, ten times or more. The chain employs TRBV6-1 and TRBJ2-7, with D tentatively TRBD1 (6 bases). The CDR3 loop spans 14 amino acids. CDR1 and CDR2 from the germline V gene are MNHNS and SASEGT. Trimming removed 4 bases from V and 5 bases from J, with 15 bases in between. The CDR3 here is CASSALGAHDEQYF. For the CDR3, the DNA is TGTGCCAGCAGTGCATTGGGGGCGCATGACGAGCAGTACTTC.

This clonotype was seen a few times. The chain recombines TRBV5-4 with TRBJ1-6; tentatively, D is TRBD1 (6 bases). Germline lookup yields CDR1 SGHNT and CDR2 YYREEE (reference sequence). V was trimmed by 6 bases and J by 6 bases, leaving 16 bases between them. The CDR3 runs 15 residues. The CDR3 coding sequence is TGTGCCAGCAACCGGGACACATCGGGTAATTCACCCCTCCACTTT. This translates into CASNRDTSGNSPLHF.

This clonotype has a count of ten or more. The chain uses TRBV30 and TRBJ1-1; maybe TRBD1 (5 bases). The germline V and J ends were trimmed by 1 base and 9 bases, with 24 bases remaining between them. Germline CDR1 reads GTSNPN; CDR2 reads SVGIG (reference sequence). The CDR3 is 16 residues long. Here the CDR3 reads CAWSAALGTPPPQAFF. CDR3 DNA: TGTGCCTGGAGTGCCGCCCTCGGGACCCCGCCGCCCCAAGCTTTCTTT.

This clonotype came up many times. This chain connects TRBV20-1 to TRBJ2-7; TRBD2 matches 7 bases. The junction had 10 bases not matched to a gene; V was cut back by 0 bases and J by 2 bases. Germline V gene data show CDR1 as DFQATT and CDR2 as SNEGSKA (reference sequence). CDR3 size: 16 residues. The CDR3 loop reads CSARESLAEGAYEQYF. The CDR3 DNA sequence: TGCAGTGCTAGAGAAAGCCTAGCGGAGGGAGCCTACGAGCAGTACTTC.